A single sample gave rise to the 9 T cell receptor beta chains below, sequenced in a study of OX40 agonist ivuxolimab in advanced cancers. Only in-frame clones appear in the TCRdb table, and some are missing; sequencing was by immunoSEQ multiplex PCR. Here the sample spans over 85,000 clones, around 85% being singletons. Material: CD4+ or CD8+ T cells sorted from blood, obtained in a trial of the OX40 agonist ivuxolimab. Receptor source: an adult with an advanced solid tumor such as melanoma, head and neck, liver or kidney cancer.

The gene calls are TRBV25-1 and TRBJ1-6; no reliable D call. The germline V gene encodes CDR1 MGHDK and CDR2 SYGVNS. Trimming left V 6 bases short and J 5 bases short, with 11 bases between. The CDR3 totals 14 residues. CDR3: CASRMYRDNSPLHF. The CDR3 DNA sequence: TGTGCCAGCAGGATGTACAGAGATAATTCACCCCTCCACTTT.

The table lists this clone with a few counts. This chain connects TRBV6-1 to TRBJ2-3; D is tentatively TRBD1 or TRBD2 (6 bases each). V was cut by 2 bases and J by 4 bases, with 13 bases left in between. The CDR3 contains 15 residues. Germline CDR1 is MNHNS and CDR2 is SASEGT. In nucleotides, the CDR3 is TGTGCCAGCAGTGAAAGGGGGGCCCAGTCAGATACGCAGTATTTT. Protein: CASSERGAQSDTQYF.

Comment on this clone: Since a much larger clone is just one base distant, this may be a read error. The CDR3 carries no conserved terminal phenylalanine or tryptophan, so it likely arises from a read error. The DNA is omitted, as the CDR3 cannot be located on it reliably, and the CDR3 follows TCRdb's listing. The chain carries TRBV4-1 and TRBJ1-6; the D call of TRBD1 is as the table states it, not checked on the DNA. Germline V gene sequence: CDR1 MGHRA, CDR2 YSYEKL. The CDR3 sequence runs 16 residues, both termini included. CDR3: CASSHSGAPYNSPLYL.

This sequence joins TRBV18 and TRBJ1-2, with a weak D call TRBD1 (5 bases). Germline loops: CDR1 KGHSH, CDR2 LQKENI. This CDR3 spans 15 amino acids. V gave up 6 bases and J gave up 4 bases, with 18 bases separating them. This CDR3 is CASSEGLEGPYGYTF. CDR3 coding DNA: TGTGCCAGCTCCGAAGGACTGGAGGGACCCTATGGCTACACCTTC. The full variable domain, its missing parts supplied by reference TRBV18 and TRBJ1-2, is NAGVMQNPRHLVRRRGQEARLRCSPMKGHSHVYWYRQLPEEGLKFMVYLQKENIIDESGMPKERFSAEFPKEGPSILRIQQVVRGDSAAYFCASSEGLEGPYGYTFGSGTRLTVV.

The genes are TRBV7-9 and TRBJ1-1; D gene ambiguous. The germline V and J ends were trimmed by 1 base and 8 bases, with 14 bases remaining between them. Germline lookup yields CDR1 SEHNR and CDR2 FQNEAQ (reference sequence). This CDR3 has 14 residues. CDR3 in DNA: TGTGCCAGCAGCTTAGTCGGAAGCGATCGGGAAGCTTTCTTT. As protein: CASSLVGSDREAFF.

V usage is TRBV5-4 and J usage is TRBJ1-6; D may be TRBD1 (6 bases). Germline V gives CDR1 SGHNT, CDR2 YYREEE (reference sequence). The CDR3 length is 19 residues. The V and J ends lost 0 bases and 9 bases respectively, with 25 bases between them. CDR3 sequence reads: CASSLEGGQRTSGVSPLHF. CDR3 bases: TGTGCCAGCAGCTTGGAAGGCGGACAGAGGACTTCAGGGGTTTCACCCCTCCACTTT.

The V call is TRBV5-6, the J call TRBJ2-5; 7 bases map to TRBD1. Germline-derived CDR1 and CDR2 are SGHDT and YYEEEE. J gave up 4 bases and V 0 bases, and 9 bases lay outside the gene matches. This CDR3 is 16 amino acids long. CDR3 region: CASSLETGVTVETQYF. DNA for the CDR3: TGTGCCAGCAGCTTGGAAACAGGGGTTACCGTAGAGACCCAGTACTTC.

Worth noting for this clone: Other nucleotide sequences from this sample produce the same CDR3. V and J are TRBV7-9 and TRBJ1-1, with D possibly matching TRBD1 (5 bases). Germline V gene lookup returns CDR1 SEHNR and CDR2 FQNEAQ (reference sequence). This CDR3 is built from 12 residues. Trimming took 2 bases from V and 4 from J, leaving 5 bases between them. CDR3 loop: CASSLRGTEAFF. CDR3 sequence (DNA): TGTGCCAGCAGCTTAAGGGGCACTGAAGCTTTCTTT.

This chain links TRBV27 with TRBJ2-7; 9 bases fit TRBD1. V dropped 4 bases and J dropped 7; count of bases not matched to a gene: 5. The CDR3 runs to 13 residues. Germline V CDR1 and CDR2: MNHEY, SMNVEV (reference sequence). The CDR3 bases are TGTGCCAGCAGTTCGGACAGGGGAGCAGAGCAGTACTTC. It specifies CASSSDRGAEQYF.